A selection of T cell receptor beta chains follows, all from one sample in a study of blood T cell repertoires in COVID-19. Libraries were prepared by immunoSEQ multiplex PCR; TCRdb keeps only in-frame clonotypes and omits some of them. The sample contains 210,000 or so clones, 70% to 90% of which appear only once. Sample: peripheral blood. The receptors derive from a woman under 30 who had recovered from COVID-19. The conserved cysteine and the conserved F or W are not part of the CDR3 here. Part of the rows lack a size; the others show once, few, many or a class for expanded clones.

j_gene | len | abundance | v_gene | CDR3aa
TRBJ2-1 | 11 | NA | TRBV27 | ASSLSEYNEQF
TRBJ1-2 | 11 | NA | TRBV5-1 | ASSLLQGDGYT
TRBJ2-7 | 14 | once | TRBV6-2/TRBV6-3 | ASSNSDYRGNYEQY
TRBJ1-5 | 12 | NA | TRBV6-2/TRBV6-3 | ASSPGHPKWPQH
TRBJ1-4 | 11 | NA | TRBV30 | ACPDRGGEKLF
TRBJ1-1 | 13 | NA | TRBV19 | ASTGSRGWNTEAF
TRBJ2-1 | 11 | NA | TRBV3-1/TRBV3-2 | ASSQLAGFEQF
TRBJ2-1 | 14 | NA | TRBV6-5 | ASSYGAQGPYNEQF
TRBJ1-1 | 9 | NA | TRBV12-3/TRBV12-4 | ASSLSGGAF
TRBJ2-7 | 10 | NA | TRBV3-1/TRBV3-2 | ASSQAGFEQY
TRBJ2-3 | 14 | NA | TRBV7-3 | ASSLFAQASTDTQY
TRBJ2-5 | 15 | NA | TRBV4-1 | ASSQAVGAGVQETQY
TRBJ2-4 | 12 | NA | TRBV4-3 | ASSQDAGKNIQY
TRBJ1-1 | 9 | NA | TRBV6-5 | ASSHSQGAF
TRBJ2-7 | 13 | once | TRBV18 | ASSQNPGTGFEQY
TRBJ2-7 | 14 | NA | TRBV11-2 | ASSFASSGFDYEQY
TRBJ1-6 | 17 | NA | TRBV5-4 | ASSSGTGGSIQNNSPLH
TRBJ2-7 | 13 | NA | TRBV2 | ASSEKGLGIYEQY
TRBJ2-2 | 13 | few | TRBV19 | ASTGIQGATGELF
TRBJ2-1 | 11 | once | TRBV11-3 | ASGPAGVNEQF
TRBJ2-4 | 15 | NA | TRBV7-8 | ASSPARAVLAKNIQY
TRBJ2-3 | 15 | NA | TRBV15 | ATRQSETSGRLDTQY
TRBJ1-2 | 10 | NA | TRBV12-5 | ASGLPGYGYT
TRBJ1-2 | 13 | NA | TRBV25-1 | ASSEWVTGDYGYT
TRBJ1-1 | 14 | NA | TRBV3-1/TRBV3-2 | ASSQTGTQRGTEAF
TRBJ1-2 | 12 | NA | TRBV27 | ASSSDGLLYGYT
TRBJ2-7 | 11 | NA | TRBV2 | ATLGGSSYEQY
TRBJ1-5 | 11 | NA | TRBV6-5 | ASKSGGGQPQH
TRBJ2-1 | 13 | NA | TRBV27 | ASSLTTSGGNEQF
TRBJ2-2 | 12 | NA | TRBV6-2/TRBV6-3 | ASSSGSRTGELF
TRBJ2-4 | 14 | NA | TRBV27 | ASSLSGQAQWNIQY
TRBJ1-1 | 11 | many | TRBV7-3 | ASSLTQNTEAF
TRBJ2-7 | 11 | NA | TRBV9 | ASSPGDSYEQY